Following are 13 T cell receptor beta chains from one sample sequenced in a study of T cell repertoires in aging, cancer and after chemotherapy. TCR beta rearrangements were amplified from peripheral blood genomic DNA. Multiplex touch-down PCR with TRB-A/B primers amplified rearranged V-D-J TRB sequences. Each CDR3 protein gets one entry after TCRdb re-called the multiplex PCR reads with MiXCR. The table records about 8,700 distinct CDR3 sequences, about 30% of them present only once. Sample: blood. The receptor set was obtained from a human donor in good health.

This chain uses TRBV5-1 with TRBJ2-5, with D perhaps TRBD2 (5 bases). Trimming left V 5 bases short and J 3 bases short, with 11 bases between. The germline V gene has CDR1 SGHRS and CDR2 YFSETQ. This CDR3 is built from 13 residues. The CDR3 DNA is TGCGCCAGCAGAGTGGGAGTTGAAGAGACCCAGTACTTC. This translates into CASRVGVEETQYF.

This rearrangement joins TRBV24-1 to TRBJ2-5, with unresolved D. CDR1 and CDR2 (germline): KGHDR, SFDVKD. Trimming removed 8 bases from V and 2 bases from J, with 11 bases in between. This CDR3 comprises 13 residues. CDR3 sequence reads: CATTGRIQETQYF. CDR3 nucleotides: TGTGCCACCACTGGACGGATACAAGAGACCCAGTACTTC.

J is TRBJ1-5 and V is TRBV24-1; D unclear. The CDR3 runs to 13 residues. V shed 6 bases and J shed 2 bases, with 7 bases lying between them. CDR1 and CDR2 (germline): KGHDR, SFDVKD. For the CDR3, the DNA is TGTGCCACCAGTAAGTCGGGCAATCAGCCCCAGCATTTT. Translated, it gives CATSKSGNQPQHF.

The CDR3 sequence: CSARDLSGTQFF. The CDR3 DNA sequence: TGCAGTGCTAGAGATTTGAGCGGGACGCAGTTCTTC. The chain uses TRBV20-1 and TRBJ2-1, with TRBD2 matching over 7 bases. Germline CDR1 is DFQATT and CDR2 is SNEGSKA (reference sequence). Germline trimming cut 0 bases from V and 12 bases from J; bases unmatched to any gene: 5. CDR3 length equals 12 residues.

This clonotype qualifies as medium-sized. This rearrangement joins TRBV6-5 to TRBJ1-2; TRBD1 aligns across 8 bases. This CDR3 comprises 14 residues. CDR1 MNHEY and CDR2 SVGAGI come from the germline V gene. Trimming removed 5 bases from V and 7 bases from J; junction bases left unmatched: 9. CDR3 residues: CASSIRQGRGGYTF. The CDR3 nucleotides read TGTGCCAGCAGTATTAGACAGGGGCGAGGTGGCTACACCTTC.

This chain uses TRBV7-2 with TRBJ1-2, with a tentative D call TRBD1 (5 bases). Trimming removed 5 bases at V and 8 bases at J, with 15 bases between. Per the germline V gene, CDR1 is SGHTA and CDR2 is FQGNSA. The length of the CDR3 is 13 residues. CDR3 sequence (DNA): TGTGCCAGCAGCGCCTACGGGGGGTGGGGCTACACCTTC. Its translation is CASSAYGGWGYTF.

The chain has TRBV24-1 and TRBJ2-1; TRBD2 matches at 11 bases. The V gene end was trimmed by 1 base and the J gene end by 9 bases; junction bases not matched to a gene: 16. The germline CDR1 and CDR2 sequences are KGHDR and SFDVKD. CDR3 length equals 19 residues. For the CDR3, the DNA is TGTGCCACCAGTGATTTCAGGGGCTGGCGTAGCGGGAGGGCGTTTGAGCAGTTCTTC. This translates into CATSDFRGWRSGRAFEQFF.

The rearrangement uses TRBV6-5 and TRBJ2-5, with 8 bases fitting TRBD2. Per germline, CDR1 MNHEY and CDR2 SVGAGI. The CDR3 loop spans 17 amino acids. The junction had 11 bases not matched to a gene; V was cut back by 0 bases and J by 5 bases. CDR3 nucleotides: TGTGCCAGCAGTTACTCGCCCGCGGTAGCGGGATTGGAGACCCAGTACTTC. Protein sequence: CASSYSPAVAGLETQYF.

This chain uses TRBV6-1 with TRBJ2-7, with 7 nucleotides matching TRBD1. The CDR3 is 15 residues long. The germline V gene has CDR1 MNHNS and CDR2 SASEGT. The V segment lost 2 bases and the J segment 1 base; nucleotides outside the gene matches: 5. The CDR3 coding sequence is TGTGCCAGCAGTGAAAGACAGGGAGTTTCCTACGAGCAGTACTTC. This translates into CASSERQGVSYEQYF.

This clonotype showed up just a few times. The V call is TRBV4-2, the J call TRBJ2-7, with D unclear. Trimming stripped 5 bases from V and 4 bases from J, with 9 bases between. This CDR3 comprises 12 residues. In germline, CDR1 is LGHNA, CDR2 YNFKEQ. The CDR3 sequence is CASSLEGYEQYF. The CDR3 nucleotides read TGTGCCAGCAGCTTAGAAGGGTACGAGCAGTACTTC.

The genes are TRBV29-1 and TRBJ2-1, with 7 bases that match TRBD2. The V gene end was trimmed by 1 base and the J gene end by 10 bases; junction bases not matched to a gene: 10. The germline V gene encodes CDR1 SQVTM and CDR2 ANQGSEA. The CDR3 totals 14 residues. The CDR3 loop reads CSVEGGREGREQFF. Here the CDR3 DNA reads TGCAGCGTTGAAGGTGGGAGGGAGGGGCGGGAGCAGTTCTTC.

The rearrangement links TRBV5-1 to TRBJ2-5; D may be TRBD1 or TRBD2 (5 bases each). The CDR3 contains 14 residues. In germline, CDR1 is SGHRS, CDR2 YFSETQ. The germline V and J ends were trimmed by 0 bases and 3 bases, with 9 bases remaining between them. DNA for the CDR3: TGCGCCAGCAGCTTGGGGGGGTTTGAAGAGACCCAGTACTTC. Protein product: CASSLGGFEETQYF.

The rearrangement links TRBV27 to TRBJ2-1; perhaps TRBD2 as D (6 bases). The germline V and J ends were trimmed by 2 bases and 3 bases, with 14 bases remaining between them. CDR1 MNHEY and CDR2 SMNVEV come from the germline V gene (reference sequence). The CDR3 is 16 amino acids. CDR3 nucleotide sequence: TGTGCCAGCAGTTTACGGCTAGCGAACCGCTACAATGAGCAGTTCTTC. Translated, it gives CASSLRLANRYNEQFF.